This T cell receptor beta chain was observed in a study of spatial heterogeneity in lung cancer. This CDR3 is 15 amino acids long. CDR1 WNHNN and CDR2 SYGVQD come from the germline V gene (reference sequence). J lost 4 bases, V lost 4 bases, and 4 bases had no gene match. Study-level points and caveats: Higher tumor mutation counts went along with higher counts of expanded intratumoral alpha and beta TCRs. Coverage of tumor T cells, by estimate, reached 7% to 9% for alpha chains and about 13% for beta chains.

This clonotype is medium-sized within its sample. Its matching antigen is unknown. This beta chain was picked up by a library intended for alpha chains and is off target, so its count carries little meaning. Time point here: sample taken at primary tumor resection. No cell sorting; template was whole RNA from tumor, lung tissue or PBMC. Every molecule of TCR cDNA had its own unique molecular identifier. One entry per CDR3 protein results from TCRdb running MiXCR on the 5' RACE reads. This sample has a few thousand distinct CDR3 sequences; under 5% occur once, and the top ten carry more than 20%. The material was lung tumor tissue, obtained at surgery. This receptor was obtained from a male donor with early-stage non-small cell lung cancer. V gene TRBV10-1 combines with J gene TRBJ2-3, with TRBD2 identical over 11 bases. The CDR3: CASSGLAGGPDTQYF. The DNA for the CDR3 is TGCGCCAGCAGTGGGCTAGCGGGGGGCCCAGATACGCAGTATTTT.